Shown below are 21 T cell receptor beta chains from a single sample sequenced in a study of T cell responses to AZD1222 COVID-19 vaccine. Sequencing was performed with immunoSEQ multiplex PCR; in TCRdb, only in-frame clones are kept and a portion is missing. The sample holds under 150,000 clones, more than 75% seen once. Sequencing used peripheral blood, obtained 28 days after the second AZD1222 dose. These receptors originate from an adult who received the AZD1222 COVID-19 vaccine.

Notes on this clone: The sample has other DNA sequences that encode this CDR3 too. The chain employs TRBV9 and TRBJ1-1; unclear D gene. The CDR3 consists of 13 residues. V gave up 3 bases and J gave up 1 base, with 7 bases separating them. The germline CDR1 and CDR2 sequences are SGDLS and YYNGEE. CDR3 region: CASSATANTEAFF. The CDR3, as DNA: TGTGCCAGCAGCGCAACAGCGAACACTGAAGCTTTCTTT. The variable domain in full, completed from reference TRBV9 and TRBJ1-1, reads DSGVTQTPKHLITATGQRVTLRCSPRSGDLSVYWYQQSLDQGLQFLIQYYNGEERAKGNILERFSAQQFPDLHSELNLSSLELGDSALYFCASSATANTEAFFGQGTRLTVV.

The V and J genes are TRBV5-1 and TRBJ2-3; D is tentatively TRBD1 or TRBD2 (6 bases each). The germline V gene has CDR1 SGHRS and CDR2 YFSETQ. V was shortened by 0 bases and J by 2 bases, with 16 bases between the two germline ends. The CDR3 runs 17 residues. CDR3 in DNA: TGCGCCAGCAGCTTGGGCTCCGGGGGCCTAAACACAGATACGCAGTATTTT. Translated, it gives CASSLGSGGLNTDTQYF.

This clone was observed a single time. CDR3 in DNA: TGTGCCAGCAGTTACGCGAAGGGCTACGAGCAGTACTTC. It encodes CASSYAKGYEQYF. J is TRBJ2-7 and V is TRBV6-5; no firm D call. Looked up from germline, CDR1 is MNHEY and CDR2 is SVGAGI. The CDR3 spans 13 residues. Between the trimmed V and J ends, which lost 2 bases and 3 bases, there was a span of 8 bases.

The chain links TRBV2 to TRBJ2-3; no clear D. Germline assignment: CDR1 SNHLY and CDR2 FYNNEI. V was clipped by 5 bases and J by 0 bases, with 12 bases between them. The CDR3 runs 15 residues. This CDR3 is CASSLDVVSTDTQYF. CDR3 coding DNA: TGTGCCAGCAGTCTAGATGTGGTGAGCACAGATACGCAGTATTTT.

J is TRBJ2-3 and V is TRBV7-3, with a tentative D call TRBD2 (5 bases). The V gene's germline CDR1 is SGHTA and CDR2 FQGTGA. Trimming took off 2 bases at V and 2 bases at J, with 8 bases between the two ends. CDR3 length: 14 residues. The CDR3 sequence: CASSLLADTDTQYF. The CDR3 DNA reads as TGTGCCAGCAGCTTACTAGCCGACACAGATACGCAGTATTTT.

CDR3 DNA sequence: TGTGCCAGTAGTACCTTATTGAACACTGAAGCTTTCTTT. As protein: CASSTLLNTEAFF. The rearrangement links TRBV19 to TRBJ1-1; D gene ambiguous. Between the trimmed V and J ends, which lost 4 bases and 0 bases, there was a span of 6 bases. The CDR3 is made up of 13 amino acids. Germline-derived CDR1 and CDR2 are LNHDA and SQIVND (reference sequence).

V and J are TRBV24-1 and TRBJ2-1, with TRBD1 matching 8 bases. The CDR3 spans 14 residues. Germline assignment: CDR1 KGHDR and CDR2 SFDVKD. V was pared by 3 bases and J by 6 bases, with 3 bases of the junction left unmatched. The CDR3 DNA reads TGTGCCACCAGTGATGGAGGACAGGGCAATGAGCAGTTCTTC. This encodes CATSDGGQGNEQFF.

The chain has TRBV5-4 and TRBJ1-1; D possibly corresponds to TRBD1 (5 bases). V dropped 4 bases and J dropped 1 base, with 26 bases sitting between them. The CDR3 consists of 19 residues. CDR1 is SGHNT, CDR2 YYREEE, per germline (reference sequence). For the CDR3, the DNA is TGTGCCAGCAGCCCCCGCTTGGGGGACCACTGGTCTACGAACACTGAAGCTTTCTTT. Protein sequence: CASSPRLGDHWSTNTEAFF.

CDR3: CASTDRGGQPQHF. The CDR3 region has the DNA TGTGCCAGTACAGACAGGGGTGGTCAGCCCCAGCATTTT. The V call is TRBV19, the J call TRBJ1-5, with 8 positions matching TRBD1. Trimming removed 7 bases from V and 6 bases from J; junction bases left unmatched: 5. CDR1 LNHDA and CDR2 SQIVND come from the germline V gene (reference sequence). The CDR3 is 13 residues long.

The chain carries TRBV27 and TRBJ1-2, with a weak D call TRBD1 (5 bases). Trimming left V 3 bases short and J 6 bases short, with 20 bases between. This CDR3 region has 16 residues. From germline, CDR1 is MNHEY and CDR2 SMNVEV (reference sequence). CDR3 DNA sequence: TGTGCCAGCAGTTTGATCCCATCGGTGGGGGTGGATGGCTACACCTTC. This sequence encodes CASSLIPSVGVDGYTF.

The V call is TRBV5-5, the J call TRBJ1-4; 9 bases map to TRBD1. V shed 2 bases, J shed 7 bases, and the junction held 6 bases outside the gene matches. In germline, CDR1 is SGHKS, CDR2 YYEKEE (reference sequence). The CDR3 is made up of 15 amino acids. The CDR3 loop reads CASSLAGTGPEKLFF. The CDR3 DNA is TGTGCCAGCAGCTTAGCCGGGACAGGGCCTGAAAAACTGTTTTTT.

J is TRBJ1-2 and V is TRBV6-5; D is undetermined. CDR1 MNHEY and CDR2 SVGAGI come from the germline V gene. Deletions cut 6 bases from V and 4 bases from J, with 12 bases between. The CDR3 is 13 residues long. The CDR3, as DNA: TGTGCCAGCAGCCCCTCGGGAAGCTATGGCTACACCTTC. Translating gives CASSPSGSYGYTF.

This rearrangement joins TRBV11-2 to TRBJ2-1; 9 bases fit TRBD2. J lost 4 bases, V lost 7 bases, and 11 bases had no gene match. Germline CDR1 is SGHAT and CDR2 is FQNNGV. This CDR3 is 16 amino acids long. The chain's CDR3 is CASTYGGAGGYNEQFF. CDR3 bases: TGTGCCAGCACCTATGGAGGAGCGGGGGGTTACAATGAGCAGTTCTTC.

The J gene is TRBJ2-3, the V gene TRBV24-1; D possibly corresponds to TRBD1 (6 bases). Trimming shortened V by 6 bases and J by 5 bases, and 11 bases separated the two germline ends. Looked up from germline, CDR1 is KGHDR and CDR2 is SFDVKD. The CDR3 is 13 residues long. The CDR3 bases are TGTGCCACCAGTCGCAGGGGACAAGATACGCAGTATTTT. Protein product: CATSRRGQDTQYF.

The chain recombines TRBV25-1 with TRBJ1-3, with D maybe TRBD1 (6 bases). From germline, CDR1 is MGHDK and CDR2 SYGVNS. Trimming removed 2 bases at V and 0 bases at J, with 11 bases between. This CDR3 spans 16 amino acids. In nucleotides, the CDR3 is TGTGCCAGCAGTGAAGGGACATGGAGCTCTGGAAACACCATATATTTT. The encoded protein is CASSEGTWSSGNTIYF.

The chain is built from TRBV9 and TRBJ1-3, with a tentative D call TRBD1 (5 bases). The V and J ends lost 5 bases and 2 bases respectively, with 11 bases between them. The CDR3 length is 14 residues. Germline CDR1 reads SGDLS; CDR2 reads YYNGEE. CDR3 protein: CASRAGTTGNTIYF. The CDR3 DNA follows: TGTGCCAGCAGGGCCGGGACTACTGGAAACACCATATATTTT.

CDR3 sequence (DNA): TGCGCCAGCAGCTTGATGGCCTCCGGAAATGAAAAACTGTTTTTT. Encoded protein: CASSLMASGNEKLFF. The gene calls are TRBV5-1 and TRBJ1-4; unclear D gene. This CDR3 has 15 amino acids. V shed 1 base and J shed 5 bases, with 12 bases lying between them. Germline V gene data show CDR1 as SGHRS and CDR2 as YFSETQ.

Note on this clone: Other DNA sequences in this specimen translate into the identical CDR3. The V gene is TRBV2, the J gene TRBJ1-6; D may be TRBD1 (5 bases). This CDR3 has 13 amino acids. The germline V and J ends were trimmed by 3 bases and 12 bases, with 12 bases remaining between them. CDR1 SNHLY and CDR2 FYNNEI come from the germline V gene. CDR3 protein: CASSEANRQPLHF. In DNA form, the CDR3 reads TGTGCCAGCAGTGAGGCAAACAGGCAACCCCTCCACTTT.

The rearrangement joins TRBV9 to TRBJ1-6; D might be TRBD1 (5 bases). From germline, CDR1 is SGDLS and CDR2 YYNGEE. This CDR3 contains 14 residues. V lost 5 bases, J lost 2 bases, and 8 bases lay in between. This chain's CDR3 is CASSGGTYNSPLHF. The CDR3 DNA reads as TGTGCCAGCAGTGGGGGTACCTATAATTCACCCCTCCACTTT.

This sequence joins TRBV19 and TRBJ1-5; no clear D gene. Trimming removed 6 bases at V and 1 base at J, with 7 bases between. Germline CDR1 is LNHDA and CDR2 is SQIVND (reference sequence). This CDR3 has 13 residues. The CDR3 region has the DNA TGTGCCAGTAGCGGGATGAGCAATCAGCCCCAGCATTTT. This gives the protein CASSGMSNQPQHF.

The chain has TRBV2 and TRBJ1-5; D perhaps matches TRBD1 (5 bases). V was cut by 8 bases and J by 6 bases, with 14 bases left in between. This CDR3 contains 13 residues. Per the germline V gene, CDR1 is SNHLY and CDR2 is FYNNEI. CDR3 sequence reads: CASGRGAVQPQHF. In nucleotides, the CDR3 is TGTGCCAGCGGGAGGGGCGCGGTTCAGCCCCAGCATTTT.